Shown below are 6 T cell receptor beta chains from a single sample sequenced in a study of T cell responses to AZD1222 COVID-19 vaccine. Data came from immunoSEQ multiplex PCR; TCRdb stores just in-frame clones and leaves some out. The table shows roughly 98,000 clones, with around 90% occurring only once. Here the sequenced sample was peripheral blood, taken on day 0 of AZD1222 vaccination. The receptors originated from an adult in good health.

This rearrangement joins TRBV7-9 to TRBJ2-1, with D perhaps TRBD2 (6 bases). Germline CDR1 and CDR2: SEHNR and FQNEAQ (reference sequence). V lost 0 bases and J 8 bases, leaving 14 bases between the germline ends. This CDR3 comprises 15 residues. CDR3 sequence: CASSLAGGTMYEQFF. As DNA, the CDR3 is TGTGCCAGCAGCTTAGCGGGGGGTACTATGTATGAGCAGTTCTTC.

This clone was counted a single time. The chain couples TRBV10-1 to TRBJ1-4; a weak D match, TRBD1 (6 bases). In germline, CDR1 is WNHNN, CDR2 SYGVQD (reference sequence). The CDR3 has 14 amino acids. Trimming pared 5 bases from V and 8 bases from J, leaving 15 bases between. The CDR3 DNA is TGCGCCAGCAGTACAGGGATTTTTCACGAAAAACTGTTTTTT. This translates into CASSTGIFHEKLFF.

The chain links TRBV29-1 to TRBJ1-3; perhaps TRBD1 as D (5 bases). This CDR3 region has 16 residues. Germline values: CDR1 SQVTM, CDR2 ANQGSEA. V lost 6 bases and J lost 2, with 20 bases in between. The CDR3: CSVSDWGVDTGNTIYF. CDR3 coding DNA: TGCAGCGTCTCTGATTGGGGGGTTGATACTGGAAACACCATATATTTT. The full variable domain, rest sourced from reference TRBV29-1 and TRBJ1-3, is SAVISQKPSRDICQRGTSLTIQCQVDSQVTMMFWYRQQPGQSLTLIATANQGSEATYESGFVIDKFPISRPNLTFSTLTVSNMSPEDSSIYLCSVSDWGVDTGNTIYFGEGSWLTVV.

The V gene is TRBV5-1, the J gene TRBJ1-5; tentatively, D is TRBD1 (5 bases). Germline V gene sequence: CDR1 SGHRS, CDR2 YFSETQ. Trimming cost V 0 bases and J 1 base, with 11 bases left between them. The CDR3 is 16 amino acids. The CDR3 bases are TGCGCCAGCAGCTTGGACGGGGCTATAAGCAATCAGCCCCAGCATTTT. Protein sequence: CASSLDGAISNQPQHF.

The chain joins TRBV6-1 to TRBJ1-5, with D maybe TRBD1 (5 bases). Trimming stripped 1 base from V and 7 bases from J, with 17 bases between. Germline loops: CDR1 MNHNS, CDR2 SASEGT. The CDR3 consists of 16 residues. CDR3 sequence: CASSEVREGRSQPQHF. Here the CDR3 DNA reads TGTGCCAGCAGTGAAGTAAGGGAGGGACGGAGCCAGCCCCAGCATTTT.

J is TRBJ2-5 and V is TRBV6-2 or TRBV6-3, with TRBD2 identical over 10 bases. The CDR3 has 15 amino acids. V shed 4 bases, J shed 5 bases, and the junction held 7 bases outside the gene matches. Germline CDR1 reads MNHEY; CDR2 reads SVGEGT. As DNA, the CDR3 is TGTGCCAGCAGTTTGAGTAGCGGGAGGAGTGAGACCCAGTACTTC. Translating it yields CASSLSSGRSETQYF.